Listed here is a single T cell receptor (beta chain). Its antigen is as yet unknown. CDR1 SGHDT and CDR2 YYEEEE come from the germline V gene. Trimming pared 4 bases from V and 5 bases from J, leaving 13 bases between. There are 14 residues in the CDR3. The sample belongs to a study of beta chain features in type 1 diabetes. Whole-study findings and limits: TCRB CDR3s were moderately but significantly shorter in Type 1 diabetes patients in all four CD4+ subsets.

Sequenced material consisted of expressed TCRB transcripts (all of the isolated RNA was reverse transcribed). TCRdb's table, derived via immunoSEQ multiplex PCR, lists solely in-frame clones and lacks some. The sample shows around 600,000 clones, 9.5% to 15% of them seen only once. This sequence was found in a man younger than 45 with type 1 diabetes. The specimen was naive CD4+ T cells from blood. The chain uses TRBV5-6 and TRBJ1-5; D possibly corresponds to TRBD1 (5 bases). This chain's CDR3 is CASSKTVRDQPQHF. DNA of the CDR3: TGTGCCAGCAGCAAGACCGTCAGGGATCAGCCCCAGCATTTT. Full variable domain (rest looked up from reference TRBV5-6 and TRBJ1-5): DAGVTQSPTHLIKTRGQQVTLRCSPKSGHDTVSWYQQALGQGPQFIFQYYEEEERQRGNFPDRFSGHQFPNYSSELNVNALLLGDSALYLCASSKTVRDQPQHFGDGTRLSIL.